Sequencing of this TCR beta chain was carried out in a study of blood T cells in healthy people across ages. This clonotype was seen a few times. The second PCR ran about 6 to 12 cycles with a sample-barcoded 5' primer and J-beta primers. TCRdb processed the 5' RACE reads anew with MiXCR; each CDR3 protein has one entry. The data show about 1,400,000 distinct CDR3 sequences, 42% seen once. V was clipped by 3 bases and J by 5 bases; unmatched bases: 4. Germline V gene data show CDR1 as SEHNR and CDR2 as FQNEAQ (reference sequence). CDR3 length equals 15 residues. This receptor was identified in a young woman in good health. The rearrangement joins TRBV7-9 to TRBJ1-4; 9 bases agree with TRBD1. The sample comprised blood. CDR3 nucleotides: TGTGCCAGCAGCTTTCCGGGACAGGGCAATGAAAAACTGTTTTTT. It yields the protein CASSFPGQGNEKLFF.